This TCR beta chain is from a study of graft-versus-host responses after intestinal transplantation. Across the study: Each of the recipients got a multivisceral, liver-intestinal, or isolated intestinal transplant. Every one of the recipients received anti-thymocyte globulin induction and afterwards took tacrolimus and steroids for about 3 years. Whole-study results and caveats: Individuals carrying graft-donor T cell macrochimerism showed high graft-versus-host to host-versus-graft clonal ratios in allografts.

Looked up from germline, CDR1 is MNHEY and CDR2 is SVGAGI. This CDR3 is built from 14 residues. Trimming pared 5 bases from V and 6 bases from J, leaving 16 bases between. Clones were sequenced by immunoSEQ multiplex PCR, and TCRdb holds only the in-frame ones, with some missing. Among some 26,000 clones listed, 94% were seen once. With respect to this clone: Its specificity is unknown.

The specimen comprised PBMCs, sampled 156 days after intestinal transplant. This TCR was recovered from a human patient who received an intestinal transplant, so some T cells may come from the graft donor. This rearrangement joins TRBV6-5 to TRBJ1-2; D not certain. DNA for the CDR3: TGTGCCAGCAGTCCGATGGGCGGAGCCCATGGCTACACCTTC. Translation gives CASSPMGGAHGYTF.